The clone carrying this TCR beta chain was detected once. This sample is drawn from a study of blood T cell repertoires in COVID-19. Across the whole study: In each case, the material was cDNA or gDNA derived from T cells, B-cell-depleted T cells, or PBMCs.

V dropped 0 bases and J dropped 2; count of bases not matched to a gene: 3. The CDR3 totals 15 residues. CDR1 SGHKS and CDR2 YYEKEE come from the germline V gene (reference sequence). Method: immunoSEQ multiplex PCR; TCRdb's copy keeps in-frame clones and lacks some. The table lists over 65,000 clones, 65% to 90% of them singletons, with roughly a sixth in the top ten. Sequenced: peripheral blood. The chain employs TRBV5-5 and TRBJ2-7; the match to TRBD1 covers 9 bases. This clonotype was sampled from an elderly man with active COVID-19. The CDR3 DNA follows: TGTGCCAGCAGCTTGGCCGGGACAGGGCCCTACGAGCAGTACTTC. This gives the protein CASSLAGTGPYEQYF. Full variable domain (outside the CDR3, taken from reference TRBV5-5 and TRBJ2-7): DAGVTQSPTHLIKTRGQQVTLRCSPISGHKSVSWYQQVLGQGPQFIFQYYEKEERGRGNFPDRFSARQFPNYSSELNVNALLLGDSALYLCASSLAGTGPYEQYFGPGTRLTVT.